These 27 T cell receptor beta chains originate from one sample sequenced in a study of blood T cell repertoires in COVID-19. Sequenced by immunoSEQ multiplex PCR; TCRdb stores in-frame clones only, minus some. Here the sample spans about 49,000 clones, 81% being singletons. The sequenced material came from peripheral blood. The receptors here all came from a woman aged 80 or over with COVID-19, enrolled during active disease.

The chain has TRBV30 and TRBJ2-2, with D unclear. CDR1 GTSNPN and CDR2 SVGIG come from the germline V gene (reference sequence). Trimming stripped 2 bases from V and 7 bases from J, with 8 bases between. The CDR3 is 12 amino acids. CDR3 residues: CAWSIGFGELFF. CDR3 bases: TGTGCCTGGAGTATCGGGTTCGGGGAGCTGTTTTTT.

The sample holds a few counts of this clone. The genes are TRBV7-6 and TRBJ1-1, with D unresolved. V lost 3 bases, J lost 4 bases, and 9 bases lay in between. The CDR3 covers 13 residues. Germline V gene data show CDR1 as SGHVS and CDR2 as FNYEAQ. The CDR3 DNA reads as TGTGCCAGCAGCTTTGGGAGCGGCACTGAAGCTTTCTTT. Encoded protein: CASSFGSGTEAFF.

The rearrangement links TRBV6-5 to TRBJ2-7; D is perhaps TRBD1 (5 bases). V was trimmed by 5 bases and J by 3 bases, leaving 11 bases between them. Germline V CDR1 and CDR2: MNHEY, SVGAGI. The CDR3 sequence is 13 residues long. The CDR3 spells CASSQDIRYEQYF. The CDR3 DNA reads TGTGCCAGCAGTCAGGACATCCGCTACGAGCAGTACTTC.

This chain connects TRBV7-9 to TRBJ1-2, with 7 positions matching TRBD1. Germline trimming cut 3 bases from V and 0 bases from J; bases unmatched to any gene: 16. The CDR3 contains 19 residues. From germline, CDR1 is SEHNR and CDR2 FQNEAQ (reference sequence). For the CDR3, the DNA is TGTGCCAGCAGCTTCCCCGGAAAGGACAGGCCCTTAGCTAACTATGGCTACACCTTC. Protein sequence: CASSFPGKDRPLANYGYTF.

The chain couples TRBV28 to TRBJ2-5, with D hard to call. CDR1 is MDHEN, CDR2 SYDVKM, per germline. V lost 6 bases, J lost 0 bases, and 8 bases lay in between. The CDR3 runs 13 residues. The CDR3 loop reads CASSPQNQETQYF. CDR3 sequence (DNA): TGTGCCAGCAGCCCGCAGAACCAAGAGACCCAGTACTTC.

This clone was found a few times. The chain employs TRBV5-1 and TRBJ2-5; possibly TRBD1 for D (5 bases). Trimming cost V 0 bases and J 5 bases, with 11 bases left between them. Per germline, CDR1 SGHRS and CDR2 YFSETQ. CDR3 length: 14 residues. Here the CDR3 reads CASSLGGSEETQYF. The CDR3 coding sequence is TGCGCCAGCAGCTTGGGGGGCAGTGAGGAGACCCAGTACTTC.

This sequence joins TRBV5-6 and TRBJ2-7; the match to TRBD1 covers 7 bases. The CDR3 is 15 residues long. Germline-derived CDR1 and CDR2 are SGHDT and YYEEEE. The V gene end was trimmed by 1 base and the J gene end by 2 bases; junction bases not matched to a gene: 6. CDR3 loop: CASSLFGTVPYEQYF. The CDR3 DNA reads TGTGCCAGCAGCTTGTTCGGGACAGTCCCCTACGAGCAGTACTTC.

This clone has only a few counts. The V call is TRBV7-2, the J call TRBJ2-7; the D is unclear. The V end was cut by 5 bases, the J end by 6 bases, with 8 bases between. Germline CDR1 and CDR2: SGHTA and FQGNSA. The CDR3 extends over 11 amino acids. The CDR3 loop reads CASSHAPEQYF. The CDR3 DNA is TGTGCCAGCAGCCACGCGCCCGAGCAGTACTTC.

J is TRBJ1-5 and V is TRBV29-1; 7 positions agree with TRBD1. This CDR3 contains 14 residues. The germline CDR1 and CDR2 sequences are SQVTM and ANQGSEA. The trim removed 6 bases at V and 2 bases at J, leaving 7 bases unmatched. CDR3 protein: CSVAGQDGNQPQHF. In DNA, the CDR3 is TGCAGCGTGGCCGGACAGGACGGCAATCAGCCCCAGCATTTT.

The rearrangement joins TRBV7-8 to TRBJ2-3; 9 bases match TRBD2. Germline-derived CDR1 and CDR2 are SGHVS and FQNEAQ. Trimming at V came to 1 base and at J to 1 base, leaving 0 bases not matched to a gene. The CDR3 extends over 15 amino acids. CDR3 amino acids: CASSLGTSGTDTQYF. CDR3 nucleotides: TGTGCCAGCAGCTTAGGGACTAGCGGCACAGATACGCAGTATTTT.

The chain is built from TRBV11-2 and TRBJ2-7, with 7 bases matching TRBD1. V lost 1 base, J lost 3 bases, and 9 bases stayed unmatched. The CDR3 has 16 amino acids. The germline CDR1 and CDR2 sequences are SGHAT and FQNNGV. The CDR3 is CASSLVSPRGLYEQYF. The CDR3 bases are TGTGCCAGCAGCTTAGTCTCCCCGAGGGGGCTCTACGAGCAGTACTTC. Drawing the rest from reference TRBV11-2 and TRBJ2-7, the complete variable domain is EAGVAQSPRYKIIEKRQSVAFWCNPISGHATLYWYQQILGQGPKLLIQFQNNGVVDDSQLPKDRFSAERLKGVDSTLKIQPAKLEDSAVYLCASSLVSPRGLYEQYFGPGTRLTVT.

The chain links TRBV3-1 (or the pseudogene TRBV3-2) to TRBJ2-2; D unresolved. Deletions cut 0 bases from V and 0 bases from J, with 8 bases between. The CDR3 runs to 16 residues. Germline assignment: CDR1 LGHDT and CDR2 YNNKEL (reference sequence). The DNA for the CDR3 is TGTGCCAGCAGCCAAGACCCCAGCGCGAACACCGGGGAGCTGTTTTTT. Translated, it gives CASSQDPSANTGELFF.

The CDR3 loop reads CAWTAGANVLTF. The DNA for the CDR3 is TGTGCCTGGACAGCTGGGGCCAACGTCCTGACTTTC. V usage is TRBV30 and J usage is TRBJ2-6; no reliable D call. This CDR3 spans 12 amino acids. Germline values: CDR1 GTSNPN, CDR2 SVGIG (reference sequence). V was pared by 4 bases and J by 2 bases, with 3 bases between.

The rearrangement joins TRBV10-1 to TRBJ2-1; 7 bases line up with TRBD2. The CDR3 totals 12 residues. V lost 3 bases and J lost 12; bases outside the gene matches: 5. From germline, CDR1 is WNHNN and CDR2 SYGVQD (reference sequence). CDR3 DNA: TGCGCCAGCAGTGACCCGACTAGCAGGCAGTTCTTC. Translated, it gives CASSDPTSRQFF.

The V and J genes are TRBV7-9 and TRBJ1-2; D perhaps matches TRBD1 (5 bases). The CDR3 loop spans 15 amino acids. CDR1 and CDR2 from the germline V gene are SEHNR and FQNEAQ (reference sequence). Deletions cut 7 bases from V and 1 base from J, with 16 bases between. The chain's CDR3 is CASTSDSYLNYGYTF. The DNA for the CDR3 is TGTGCCAGCACCTCAGACAGTTACCTTAACTATGGCTACACCTTC.

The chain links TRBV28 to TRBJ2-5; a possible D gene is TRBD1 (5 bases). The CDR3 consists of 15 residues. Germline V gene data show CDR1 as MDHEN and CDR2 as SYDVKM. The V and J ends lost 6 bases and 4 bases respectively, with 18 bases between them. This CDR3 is CASSLGWAGSETQYF. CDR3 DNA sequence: TGTGCCAGCAGCCTAGGGTGGGCAGGGTCAGAGACCCAGTACTTC.

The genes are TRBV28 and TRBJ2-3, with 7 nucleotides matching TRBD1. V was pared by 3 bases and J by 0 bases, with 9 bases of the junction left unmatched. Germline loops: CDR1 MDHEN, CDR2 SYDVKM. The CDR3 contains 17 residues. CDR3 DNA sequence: TGTGCCAGCAGTTTGAGGACAGGCTCCTCGAGCACAGATACGCAGTATTTT. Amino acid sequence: CASSLRTGSSSTDTQYF.

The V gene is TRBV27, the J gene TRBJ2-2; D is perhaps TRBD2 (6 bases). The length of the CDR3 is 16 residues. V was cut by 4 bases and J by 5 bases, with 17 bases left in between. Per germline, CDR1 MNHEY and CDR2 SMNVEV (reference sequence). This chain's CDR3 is CASSSQWAGLTGELFF. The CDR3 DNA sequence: TGTGCCAGCAGTTCCCAGTGGGCGGGATTAACCGGGGAGCTGTTTTTT.

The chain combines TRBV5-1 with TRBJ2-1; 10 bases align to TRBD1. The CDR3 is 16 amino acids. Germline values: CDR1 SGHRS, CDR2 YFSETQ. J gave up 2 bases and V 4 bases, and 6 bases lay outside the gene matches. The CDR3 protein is CASSLIGQGAYNEQFF. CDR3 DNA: TGCGCCAGCAGCCTTATCGGACAGGGGGCCTACAATGAGCAGTTCTTC. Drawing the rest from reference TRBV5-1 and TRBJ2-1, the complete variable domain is KAGVTQTPRYLIKTRGQQVTLSCSPISGHRSVSWYQQTPGQGLQFLFEYFSETQRNKGNFPGRFSGRQFSNSRSEMNVSTLELGDSALYLCASSLIGQGAYNEQFFGPGTRLTVL.

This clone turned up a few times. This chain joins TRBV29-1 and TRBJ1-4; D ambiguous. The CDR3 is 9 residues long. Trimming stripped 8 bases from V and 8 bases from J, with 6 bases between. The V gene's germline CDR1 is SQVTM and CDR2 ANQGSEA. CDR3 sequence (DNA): TGCAGCCTCAGAGAAAAACTGTTTTTT. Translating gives CSLREKLFF.

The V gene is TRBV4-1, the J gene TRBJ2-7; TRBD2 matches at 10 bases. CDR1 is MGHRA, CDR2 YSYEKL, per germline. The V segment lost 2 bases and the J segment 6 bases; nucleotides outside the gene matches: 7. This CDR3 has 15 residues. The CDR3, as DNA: TGCGCCAGCAGCCAAAAGCTAGCGGGAGTGGGCGAGCAGTACTTC. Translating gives CASSQKLAGVGEQYF.

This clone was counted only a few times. The CDR3 loop reads CASTRTGTGNTIYF. CDR3 nucleotides: TGTGCCAGCACCCGGACAGGGACCGGAAACACCATATATTTT. The J gene is TRBJ1-3, the V gene TRBV7-9, with TRBD1 matching over 8 bases. V lost 7 bases, J lost 4 bases, and 6 bases stayed unmatched. This CDR3 is built from 14 residues. Germline V gene lookup returns CDR1 SEHNR and CDR2 FQNEAQ (reference sequence).

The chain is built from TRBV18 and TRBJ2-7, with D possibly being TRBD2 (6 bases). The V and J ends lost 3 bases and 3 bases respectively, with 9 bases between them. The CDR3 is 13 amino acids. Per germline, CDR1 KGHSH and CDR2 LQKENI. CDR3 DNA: TGTGCCAGCTCACCGCGGGATCTCTACGAGCAGTACTTC. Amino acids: CASSPRDLYEQYF.

The CDR3, as DNA: TGTGCCAGCAGCTTGGCCCCCGGAGGGGATGCCGGGGAGCTGTTTTTT. Encoded protein: CASSLAPGGDAGELFF. V gene TRBV7-6 combines with J gene TRBJ2-2; TRBD2 might be the D (6 bases). The CDR3 loop spans 16 amino acids. Germline V gene sequence: CDR1 SGHVS, CDR2 FNYEAQ. V lost 3 bases and J 6 bases, leaving 17 bases between the germline ends. Full variable domain (rest looked up from reference TRBV7-6 and TRBJ2-2): GAGVSQSPRYKVTKRGQDVALRCDPISGHVSLYWYRQALGQGPEFLTYFNYEAQQDKSGLPNDRFSAERPEGSISTLTIQRTEQRDSAMYRCASSLAPGGDAGELFFGEGSRLTVL.

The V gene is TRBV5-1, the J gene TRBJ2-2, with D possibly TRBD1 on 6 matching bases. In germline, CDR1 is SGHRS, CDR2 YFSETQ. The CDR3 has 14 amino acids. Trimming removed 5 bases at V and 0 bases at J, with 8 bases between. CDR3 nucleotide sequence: TGCGCCAGCAGAGGACAGCCGAACACCGGGGAGCTGTTTTTT. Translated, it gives CASRGQPNTGELFF. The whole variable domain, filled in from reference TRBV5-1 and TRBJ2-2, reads KAGVTQTPRYLIKTRGQQVTLSCSPISGHRSVSWYQQTPGQGLQFLFEYFSETQRNKGNFPGRFSGRQFSNSRSEMNVSTLELGDSALYLCASRGQPNTGELFFGEGSRLTVL.

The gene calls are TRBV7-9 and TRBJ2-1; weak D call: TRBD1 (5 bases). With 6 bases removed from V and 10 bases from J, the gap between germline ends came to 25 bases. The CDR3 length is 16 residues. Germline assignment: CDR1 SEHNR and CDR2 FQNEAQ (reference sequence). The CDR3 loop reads CASSDPRDRMIGEQFF. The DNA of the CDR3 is TGTGCCAGCAGTGACCCCAGGGATCGGATGATTGGAGAGCAGTTCTTC.

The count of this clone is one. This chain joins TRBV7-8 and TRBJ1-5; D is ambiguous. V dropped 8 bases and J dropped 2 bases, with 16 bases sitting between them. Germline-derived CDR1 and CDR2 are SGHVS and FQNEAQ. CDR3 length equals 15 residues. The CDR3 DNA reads TGTGCCAGCGCTATTCGGGGATTCGGCAATCAGCCCCAGCATTTT. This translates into CASAIRGFGNQPQHF.